A single sample gave rise to the 32 T cell receptor beta chains below, sequenced in a study of PD-1 blockade in classical Hodgkin lymphoma. With no exception, relapse followed autologous stem cell transplantation in all patients, and brentuximab vedotin exposure varied. Profiled with immunoSEQ multiplex PCR; TCRdb holds only in-frame clones, not every one. The table includes 25,000 to 35,000 clones, 70% to 90% detected once. Sequencing used peripheral blood mononuclear cells (PBMCs), obtained before the second cycle of nivolumab. Receptors originate from a human donor with classical Hodgkin lymphoma.

This chain uses TRBV9 with TRBJ2-1; 7 positions match TRBD2. This CDR3 has 15 amino acids. Losses at the gene ends were 0 bases for V and 5 bases for J; bases not matched to a gene: 5. CDR1 SGDLS and CDR2 YYNGEE come from the germline V gene. CDR3 residues: CASSVARGTNNEQFF. The CDR3 DNA reads as TGTGCCAGCAGCGTAGCTCGGGGGACTAACAATGAGCAGTTCTTC.

V gene TRBV2 combines with J gene TRBJ1-2; D is unresolved. The length of the CDR3 is 13 residues. Germline V gene sequence: CDR1 SNHLY, CDR2 FYNNEI. V lost 6 bases and J 4 bases, leaving 12 bases between the germline ends. The CDR3 DNA is TGTGCCAGCAGGGGTGGGCGGTTCTATGGCTACACCTTC. Translated, it gives CASRGGRFYGYTF. The full variable domain, completed using reference TRBV2 and TRBJ1-2, is EPEVTQTPSHQVTQMGQEVILRCVPISNHLYFYWYRQILGQKVEFLVSFYNNEISEKSEIFDDQFSVERPDGSNFTLKIRSTKLEDSAMYFCASRGGRFYGYTFGSGTRLTVV.

The count of this clone is one. The genes are TRBV7-3 and TRBJ2-1; 8 positions agree with TRBD2. The CDR3 loop spans 15 amino acids. V shed 8 bases and J 8 bases; nucleotides not matched to a gene: 14. Per the germline V gene, CDR1 is SGHTA and CDR2 is FQGTGA. CDR3 protein: CASQLMVRGAHEQFF. The CDR3 DNA reads TGTGCCAGCCAGCTTATGGTGCGGGGGGCACATGAGCAGTTCTTC.

This chain joins TRBV21-1 and TRBJ1-1; TRBD1, as called in the table, went unchecked against the DNA. TRBV21-1 is reported as a pseudogene. The CDR3 extends over 15 amino acids. CDR3 coding DNA: TGTGCCAGCAGCAAAGGGGTCAGGTGGAACACTGAAGCTTTCTTT. Its protein product is CASSKGVRWNTEAFF.

Note on this clone: The identical CDR3 is also encoded by other nucleotide sequences in the sample. The rearrangement joins TRBV4-3 to TRBJ1-1, with TRBD1 matching over 8 bases. Germline V CDR1 and CDR2: LGHNA, YSLEER. CDR3 length: 15 residues. J lost 1 base, V lost 0 bases, and 1 base had no gene match. This CDR3 is CASSQDGQGNTEAFF. The CDR3 DNA sequence: TGCGCCAGCAGCCAAGACGGACAGGGGAACACTGAAGCTTTCTTT.

The chain uses TRBV4-1 and TRBJ1-6; 7 bases agree with TRBD1. The CDR3 spans 16 residues. Germline CDR1 is MGHRA and CDR2 is YSYEKL. Trimming at V came to 4 bases and at J to 7 bases, leaving 10 bases not matched to a gene. The CDR3 DNA reads as TGCGCCAGCAGCCGGCCACCGACAGGGTTGAATTCACCCCTCCACTTT. This encodes CASSRPPTGLNSPLHF.

This clone has just one count. The V gene is TRBV4-1, the J gene TRBJ1-2; a weak D match, TRBD1 (6 bases). Between the trimmed V and J ends, which lost 3 bases and 6 bases, there was a span of 23 bases. From germline, CDR1 is MGHRA and CDR2 YSYEKL. The CDR3 has 17 amino acids. Written as DNA, the CDR3 is TGCGCCAGCAGCCAGCGGTTCGGGGGGCGCCTTCCCGATGGCTACACCTTC. Protein: CASSQRFGGRLPDGYTF.

The chain recombines TRBV4-1 with TRBJ1-5, with TRBD1 as a possible D gene (5 bases). The V and J ends lost 1 base and 4 bases respectively, with 14 bases between them. Germline V CDR1 and CDR2: MGHRA, YSYEKL. This CDR3 comprises 16 residues. The CDR3 coding sequence is TGCGCCAGCAGCCAAGGGTCCGGGACGGGAAATCAGCCCCAGCATTTT. It encodes CASSQGSGTGNQPQHF.

This clone is a singleton in its sample. The chain recombines TRBV6-1 with TRBJ2-5; D tentatively fits TRBD1 or TRBD2 (5 bases each). Trimming took off 4 bases at V and 1 base at J, with 7 bases between the two ends. This CDR3 is 13 amino acids long. Germline V gene lookup returns CDR1 MNHNS and CDR2 SASEGT. The CDR3 coding sequence is TGTGCCAGCAGTGTGGGACCCCAAGAGACCCAGTACTTC. This codes for CASSVGPQETQYF.

The V and J genes are TRBV5-5 and TRBJ2-7; TRBD2 is a possible D gene (5 bases). Germline V gene data show CDR1 as SGHKS and CDR2 as YYEKEE (reference sequence). The CDR3 spans 12 residues. V was shortened by 4 bases and J by 5 bases, with 10 bases between the two germline ends. Here the CDR3 reads CASSRTRDEQYV. For the CDR3, the DNA is TGTGCCAGCAGCCGGACTCGGGACGAGCAGTACGTC.

The chain links TRBV27 to TRBJ2-3, with no clear D. CDR3 size: 13 residues. Looked up from germline, CDR1 is MNHEY and CDR2 is SMNVEV (reference sequence). Trimming removed 2 bases at V and 6 bases at J, with 9 bases between. The CDR3 protein is CASSLTWRDTQYF. CDR3 DNA sequence: TGTGCCAGCAGTTTAACTTGGCGGGATACGCAGTATTTT.

There are a few counts of this clone. The V and J genes are TRBV28 and TRBJ1-6, with D maybe TRBD1 (5 bases). Trimming took off 5 bases at V and 14 bases at J, with 19 bases between the two ends. Per germline, CDR1 MDHEN and CDR2 SYDVKM. The length of the CDR3 is 14 residues. The chain's CDR3 is CASSRGPRVGALHF. The DNA for the CDR3 is TGTGCCAGCAGTCGGGGACCCCGCGTGGGGGCCCTCCACTTT.

This chain connects TRBV6-1 to TRBJ1-1; 7 nucleotides agree with TRBD1. The CDR3 spans 16 residues. Trimming at V came to 0 bases and at J to 5 bases, leaving 9 bases not matched to a gene. The germline V gene encodes CDR1 MNHNS and CDR2 SASEGT. The CDR3 nucleotides are TGTGCCAGCAGTGAAGCGCTGGCAGGGGGGGGAACTGAAGCTTTCTTT. Translating it yields CASSEALAGGGTEAFF.

This clone was detected a few times. V is TRBV5-6 and J is TRBJ1-6; D is unclear. CDR1 SGHDT and CDR2 YYEEEE come from the germline V gene. This CDR3 contains 16 residues. V was shortened by 5 bases and J by 7 bases, with 19 bases between the two germline ends. CDR3 DNA: TGTGCCAGCAGTTCCATATCAGAGGGTTTGAATTCACCCCTCCACTTT. Protein: CASSSISEGLNSPLHF.

The V gene is TRBV6-5, the J gene TRBJ2-7; tentative D call: TRBD1 (5 bases). The V gene lost 4 bases and the J gene lost 5 bases, with 9 bases spanning the gap. There are 12 residues in the CDR3. Germline CDR1 is MNHEY and CDR2 is SVGAGI. For the CDR3, the DNA is TGTGCCAGCAGTTTCCAGGGCCACGAGCAGTACTTC. Amino acid sequence: CASSFQGHEQYF.

The J gene is TRBJ1-1, the V gene TRBV6-9; D is possibly TRBD1 (6 bases). The CDR3 covers 14 residues. Per the germline V gene, CDR1 is MNHGY and CDR2 is SVAAGI. The germline V and J ends were trimmed by 5 bases and 6 bases, with 16 bases remaining between them. CDR3 in DNA: TGTGCCAGCAGTCACCAGGGGACGGGTTCTGAAGCTTTCTTT. The encoded protein is CASSHQGTGSEAFF.

Within the sample, this clone is medium-sized (0.01 to 0.1%). The CDR3 bases are TGTGCCAGCAGCTTCTTAGGGGGGGCACCCTATGGCTACACCTTC. Amino acid sequence: CASSFLGGAPYGYTF. The J gene is TRBJ1-2, the V gene TRBV7-8; D possibly corresponds to TRBD1 (6 bases). V was shortened by 3 bases and J by 4 bases, with 15 bases between the two germline ends. The germline V gene encodes CDR1 SGHVS and CDR2 FQNEAQ. The CDR3 runs to 15 residues.

This chain uses TRBV19 with TRBJ2-7; possibly TRBD1 or TRBD2 for D (5 bases each). Germline V gene lookup returns CDR1 LNHDA and CDR2 SQIVND (reference sequence). The V gene lost 4 bases and the J gene lost 0 bases, with 10 bases spanning the gap. The length of the CDR3 is 14 residues. CDR3 sequence (DNA): TGTGCCAGTAGTACGGGACGGAGCTCCTACGAGCAGTACTTC. Protein product: CASSTGRSSYEQYF.

In regard to this clone: Other nucleotide sequences in the sample specify the same CDR3. The gene calls are TRBV5-1 and TRBJ1-3, with TRBD1 as a possible D gene (6 bases). CDR3 length: 14 amino acids. Trimming took 4 bases from V and 2 from J, leaving 10 bases between them. Germline CDR1 and CDR2: SGHRS and YFSETQ. The CDR3 nucleotides are TGCGCCAGCAGCCCACAGGGAACTGGAAACACCATATATTTT. Its translation is CASSPQGTGNTIYF.

This chain joins TRBV5-1 and TRBJ2-2, with D hard to call. The V end lost 4 bases, the J end lost 7 bases, and 17 bases lay between the germline ends. Per the germline V gene, CDR1 is SGHRS and CDR2 is YFSETQ. The CDR3 contains 15 residues. CDR3 nucleotide sequence: TGCGCCAGCAGCAAAGGACGGACCCCCCTCGGGGAGCTGTTTTTT. This codes for CASSKGRTPLGELFF.

The chain employs TRBV5-4 and TRBJ2-3; 13 bases agree with TRBD2. The CDR3 contains 18 residues. Germline-derived CDR1 and CDR2 are SGHNT and YYREEE (reference sequence). V lost 1 base to trimming and J lost 2 bases; unmatched junction nucleotides: 7. CDR3 nucleotides: TGTGCCAGCAGCTTGCGGACTAGCGGGAGTGGGAACACAGATACGCAGTATTTT. Protein product: CASSLRTSGSGNTDTQYF.

The chain employs TRBV5-1 and TRBJ2-5; D may match TRBD1 or TRBD2 (6 bases each). Trimming left V 3 bases short and J 0 bases short, with 9 bases between. This CDR3 comprises 14 residues. Germline CDR1 SGHRS, CDR2 YFSETQ. CDR3 residues: CASSWGANQETQYF. The CDR3 region has the DNA TGCGCCAGCAGCTGGGGGGCCAACCAAGAGACCCAGTACTTC.

The rearrangement joins TRBV7-6 to TRBJ2-3; no reliable D call. Looked up from germline, CDR1 is SGHVS and CDR2 is FNYEAQ. The CDR3 is 12 amino acids. Trimming shortened V by 4 bases and J by 5 bases, and 7 bases separated the two germline ends. The CDR3 DNA is TGTGCCAGCAGCTCTAGACTAGATACGCAGTATTTT. This encodes CASSSRLDTQYF.

This chain uses TRBV25-1 with TRBJ1-2; D ambiguous. The CDR3 contains 11 residues. V was clipped by 4 bases and J by 7 bases, with 7 bases between them. The germline V gene has CDR1 MGHDK and CDR2 SYGVNS. DNA of the CDR3: TGTGCCAGCAGTGCAGGTTTTGGCTACACCTTC. This encodes CASSAGFGYTF.

The rearrangement links TRBV5-1 to TRBJ2-3, with TRBD1 identical over 7 bases. The CDR3 is 14 residues long. After removal of 7 bases from V and 2 bases from J, the junction contained 7 bases not matched to a gene. CDR1 and CDR2 (germline): SGHRS, YFSETQ. CDR3 nucleotide sequence: TGCGCCAGCTTCCCGGGACAGATCACAGATACGCAGTATTTT. Translated: CASFPGQITDTQYF. Drawing the rest from reference TRBV5-1 and TRBJ2-3, the complete variable domain is KAGVTQTPRYLIKTRGQQVTLSCSPISGHRSVSWYQQTPGQGLQFLFEYFSETQRNKGNFPGRFSGRQFSNSRSEMNVSTLELGDSALYLCASFPGQITDTQYFGPGTRLTVL.

The chain carries TRBV20-1 and TRBJ2-3, with D unresolved. CDR1 is DFQATT, CDR2 SNEGSKA, per germline (reference sequence). This CDR3 region has 11 residues. V lost 3 bases and J lost 1, with 2 bases in between. CDR3 DNA: TGCAGTGCTAGTCGCACAGATACGCAGTATTTT. Translation gives CSASRTDTQYF.

The rearrangement joins TRBV20-1 to TRBJ2-5; D is uncertain. Trimming took off 3 bases at V and 4 bases at J, with 6 bases between the two ends. This CDR3 is 11 amino acids long. The V gene's germline CDR1 is DFQATT and CDR2 SNEGSKA (reference sequence). In nucleotides, the CDR3 is TGCAGTGCTAGTATGGGAGAGACCCAGTACTTC. It encodes CSASMGETQYF.

V is TRBV19 and J is TRBJ1-1; no reliable D call. There are 13 residues in the CDR3. In germline, CDR1 is LNHDA, CDR2 SQIVND (reference sequence). V was shortened by 3 bases and J by 7 bases, with 12 bases between the two germline ends. CDR3 DNA sequence: TGTGCCAGTAGTATGCTTCCGCTCGATGAAGCTTTCTTT. Protein product: CASSMLPLDEAFF. Complete variable domain (other parts from reference TRBV19 and TRBJ1-1): DGGITQSPKYLFRKEGQNVTLSCEQNLNHDAMYWYRQDPGQGLRLIYYSQIVNDFQKGDIAEGYSVSREKKESFPLTVTSAQKNPTAFYLCASSMLPLDEAFFGQGTRLTVV.

The chain couples TRBV19 to TRBJ2-2; perhaps TRBD2 as D (6 bases). Trimming shortened V by 10 bases and J by 3 bases, and 24 bases separated the two germline ends. The CDR3 totals 17 residues. Per the germline V gene, CDR1 is LNHDA and CDR2 is SQIVND (reference sequence). CDR3 residues: CATTGRAAGPYTGELFF. DNA for the CDR3: TGTGCCACTACTGGAAGGGCGGCGGGACCTTACACCGGGGAGCTGTTTTTT.

The chain's CDR3 is CASSWSNTGELFF. The CDR3 coding sequence is TGTGCCAGCAGCTGGTCGAACACCGGGGAGCTGTTTTTT. The genes are TRBV9 and TRBJ2-2; D unclear. The CDR3 sequence is 13 residues long. V shed 4 bases and J shed 0 bases, with 4 bases lying between them. Germline CDR1 SGDLS, CDR2 YYNGEE.

CDR3 coding DNA: TGCGCCAGCAGCCCCGGGACGAGGGGTGAAAAACTGTTTTTT. This gives the protein CASSPGTRGEKLFF. The rearrangement links TRBV5-1 to TRBJ1-4, with D possibly TRBD1 on 5 matching bases. This CDR3 spans 14 amino acids. With 4 bases removed from V and 7 bases from J, the gap between germline ends came to 14 bases. The germline gives CDR1 SGHRS, CDR2 YFSETQ. Filled out from reference TRBV5-1 and TRBJ1-4, the complete variable domain reads KAGVTQTPRYLIKTRGQQVTLSCSPISGHRSVSWYQQTPGQGLQFLFEYFSETQRNKGNFPGRFSGRQFSNSRSEMNVSTLELGDSALYLCASSPGTRGEKLFFGSGTQLSVL.

The CDR3 region is CASSESDYAGYTF. In nucleotides, the CDR3 is TGCGCCAGCAGTGAGAGTGACTATGCTGGCTACACCTTC. This sequence joins TRBV10-2 and TRBJ1-2; D gene unclear. Deletions cut 2 bases from V and 7 bases from J, with 11 bases between. The CDR3 extends over 13 amino acids. Germline V lookup: CDR1 WSHSY, CDR2 SAAADI.